These 23 T cell receptor beta chains were all obtained from the same sample, sequenced in a study of blood T cell repertoires in COVID-19. Clones were read by immunoSEQ multiplex PCR, and TCRdb kept only the in-frame ones, dropping some. The data show roughly 190,000 clones, 75% to 90% seen once. The sample comprised peripheral blood. Receptor source: a woman aged 55-75 years with acute or convalescent COVID-19.

This clone came up a few times. The J gene is TRBJ1-5, the V gene TRBV28; D may be TRBD1 (5 bases). The V and J ends lost 2 bases and 7 bases respectively, with 15 bases between them. The CDR3 runs 15 residues. The V gene's germline CDR1 is MDHEN and CDR2 SYDVKM. The CDR3 spells CASSLMGPVTQPQHF. CDR3 bases: TGTGCCAGCAGTTTAATGGGGCCGGTTACGCAGCCCCAGCATTTT.

The rearrangement joins TRBV11-3 to TRBJ1-1; no clear D gene. This CDR3 spans 13 amino acids. Germline V gene data show CDR1 as SGHNT and CDR2 as YENEEA. Trimming took 5 bases from V and 5 from J, leaving 12 bases between them. The CDR3 nucleotides are TGTGCCAGCAGCCTCACGAGGGAAACTGAAGCTTTCTTT. Its translation is CASSLTRETEAFF.

The V gene is TRBV7-2, the J gene TRBJ2-7; 9 nucleotides line up with TRBD2. The J segment lost 6 bases and the V segment lost 1 base, leaving 10 bases of the junction unmatched. Looked up from germline, CDR1 is SGHTA and CDR2 is FQGNSA. The CDR3 loop spans 16 amino acids. The CDR3 DNA sequence: TGTGCCAGCAGCTTAGAAGGGACTAGCTCTGCCCGCGAGCAGTACTTC. As protein: CASSLEGTSSAREQYF.

The chain uses TRBV5-1 and TRBJ2-7; 10 bases align to TRBD2. CDR3 size: 20 residues. Germline V CDR1 and CDR2: SGHRS, YFSETQ. Trimming removed 0 bases from V and 3 bases from J; junction bases left unmatched: 18. This chain's CDR3 is CASSLGPPSAASGSHYEQYF. CDR3 DNA sequence: TGCGCCAGCAGCTTGGGGCCCCCCTCGGCCGCTAGCGGGAGTCACTACGAGCAGTACTTC.

The CDR3 reads CSVSFSGKVTYEQYF. The CDR3 coding sequence is TGCAGCGTCTCCTTTAGCGGGAAGGTGACCTACGAGCAGTACTTC. The gene calls are TRBV29-1 and TRBJ2-7; TRBD2 matches 8 bases. The CDR3 is 15 residues long. V lost 6 bases and J lost 2; bases outside the gene matches: 12. Germline assignment: CDR1 SQVTM and CDR2 ANQGSEA.

The chain carries TRBV2 and TRBJ1-1; possibly TRBD1 for D (5 bases). Germline CDR1 SNHLY, CDR2 FYNNEI. The CDR3 covers 12 residues. Trimming shortened V by 8 bases and J by 0 bases, and 7 bases separated the two germline ends. CDR3 loop: CASQGMNTEAFF. In DNA, the CDR3 is TGTGCCAGCCAGGGAATGAACACTGAAGCTTTCTTT.

The V gene is TRBV5-4, the J gene TRBJ1-1, with TRBD1 identical over 7 bases. J lost 11 bases, V lost 0 bases, and 7 bases had no gene match. The CDR3 has 13 residues. Per germline, CDR1 SGHNT and CDR2 YYREEE (reference sequence). The CDR3: CASSLESGQTAFF. CDR3 sequence (DNA): TGTGCCAGCAGCTTGGAATCGGGACAGACGGCTTTCTTT.

The chain links TRBV5-4 to TRBJ2-3; 7 bases fit TRBD2. V shed 1 base and J 4 bases; nucleotides not matched to a gene: 12. Germline lookup yields CDR1 SGHNT and CDR2 YYREEE (reference sequence). The CDR3 covers 17 residues. The CDR3 coding sequence is TGTGCCAGCAGCTTGCAGGGCTTTAGACGGGGGGCAGATACGCAGTATTTT. This gives the protein CASSLQGFRRGADTQYF.

The rearrangement uses TRBV30 and TRBJ2-1; 10 bases are shared with TRBD1. Unmatched junction bases numbered 10, after V lost 3 bases and J lost 11 bases. The V gene's germline CDR1 is GTSNPN and CDR2 SVGIG (reference sequence). The CDR3 is 14 amino acids. The CDR3 coding sequence is TGTGCCTGGAGCCCATCGGGACAGGGGATTAAGCAGTTCTTC. Translating gives CAWSPSGQGIKQFF.

This chain joins TRBV29-1 and TRBJ1-2; a weak D match, TRBD1 (6 bases). Germline loops: CDR1 SQVTM, CDR2 ANQGSEA. The CDR3 runs to 14 residues. Trimming shortened V by 3 bases and J by 4 bases, and 15 bases separated the two germline ends. The CDR3 protein is CSVELDRPFYGYTF. CDR3 nucleotides: TGCAGCGTTGAGCTGGACAGACCTTTCTATGGCTACACCTTC.

This clone was recorded once. This chain connects TRBV28 to TRBJ2-3; TRBD2 is a possible D gene (5 bases). V lost 4 bases to trimming and J lost 3 bases, with 11 bases between them. Germline-derived CDR1 and CDR2 are MDHEN and SYDVKM. The CDR3 is made up of 14 amino acids. The DNA for the CDR3 is TGTGCCAGCAGTTGGGCGGGTTTTACAGATACGCAGTATTTT. Protein sequence: CASSWAGFTDTQYF.

The CDR3 nucleotides read TGTGCCAGCAGCTTGCCTTGGAGTGGTAGCGGGCCTCGGAAGGGCAAAAACATTCAGTACTTC. Residues: CASSLPWSGSGPRKGKNIQYF. The genes are TRBV28 and TRBJ2-4; 7 nucleotides line up with TRBD2. This CDR3 comprises 21 residues. V trimming: 6 bases; J trimming: 3 bases; junction bases outside the gene matches: 26. The germline gives CDR1 MDHEN, CDR2 SYDVKM.

This clone has just one count. The rearrangement links TRBV29-1 to TRBJ2-1; D is undetermined. The CDR3 spans 14 residues. In germline, CDR1 is SQVTM, CDR2 ANQGSEA. Trimming stripped 7 bases from V and 2 bases from J, with 15 bases between. In DNA form, the CDR3 reads TGCAGCGGGTCTAGGCGCGGTCCCTACAATGAGCAGTTCTTC. It codes for CSGSRRGPYNEQFF.

The gene calls are TRBV9 and TRBJ1-1, with TRBD1 identical over 8 bases. This CDR3 comprises 15 residues. Germline assignment: CDR1 SGDLS and CDR2 YYNGEE. V was pared by 4 bases and J by 1 base, with 6 bases of the junction left unmatched. For the CDR3, the DNA is TGTGCCAGCAGCCTATTAGGACAGGGGAACACTGAAGCTTTCTTT. Amino acids: CASSLLGQGNTEAFF.

As to this clone: The sample carries other DNA sequences with the same CDR3. The chain uses TRBV19 and TRBJ2-1; 11 bases are a match to TRBD2. J gave up 0 bases and V 0 bases, and 1 base lay outside the gene matches. The germline CDR1 and CDR2 sequences are LNHDA and SQIVND (reference sequence). The CDR3 runs 17 residues. The CDR3 spells CASSIDSGRASYNEQFF. The CDR3 nucleotides read TGTGCCAGTAGTATAGATAGCGGGAGGGCCTCCTACAATGAGCAGTTCTTC. Looking up the rest from reference TRBV19 and TRBJ2-1 gives the full variable domain: DGGITQSPKYLFRKEGQNVTLSCEQNLNHDAMYWYRQDPGQGLRLIYYSQIVNDFQKGDIAEGYSVSREKKESFPLTVTSAQKNPTAFYLCASSIDSGRASYNEQFFGPGTRLTVL.

This chain uses TRBV7-9 with TRBJ2-1; TRBD2 matches at 8 bases. CDR3 length equals 15 residues. Germline V gene data show CDR1 as SEHNR and CDR2 as FQNEAQ (reference sequence). V shed 5 bases and J 6 bases; nucleotides not matched to a gene: 9. The DNA for the CDR3 is TGTGCCAGCAGCCCCATAGCGGGGTGGGGCAATGAGCAGTTCTTC. Amino acids: CASSPIAGWGNEQFF.

The chain employs TRBV29-1 and TRBJ1-2; D is ambiguous. This CDR3 contains 14 residues. Germline lookup yields CDR1 SQVTM and CDR2 ANQGSEA. The V end was cut by 3 bases, the J end by 4 bases, with 15 bases between. The CDR3 DNA reads TGCAGCGTTGAGCTGCCCGGACTGATCTATGGCTACACCTTC. Its protein product is CSVELPGLIYGYTF.

V usage is TRBV6-5 and J usage is TRBJ2-3; the D gene is possibly TRBD1 (6 bases). Germline V gene lookup returns CDR1 MNHEY and CDR2 SVGAGI. V was cut by 6 bases and J by 3 bases, with 10 bases left in between. There are 13 residues in the CDR3. This CDR3 reads CASRGQLTDTQYF. In DNA form, the CDR3 reads TGTGCCAGCAGAGGACAGCTTACAGATACGCAGTATTTT.

The V gene is TRBV28, the J gene TRBJ2-1, with D perhaps matching TRBD2 (5 bases). V lost 4 bases, J lost 1 base, and 20 bases lay in between. The CDR3 spans 18 residues. Germline V lookup: CDR1 MDHEN, CDR2 SYDVKM. CDR3 nucleotides: TGTGCCAGCAGTTCAACTAGTGGTTTGCGAGGATCCTACAATGAGCAGTTCTTC. Its translation is CASSSTSGLRGSYNEQFF.

The J gene is TRBJ1-1, the V gene TRBV6-5; D is undetermined. The germline V and J ends were trimmed by 0 bases and 1 base, with 9 bases remaining between them. Per the germline V gene, CDR1 is MNHEY and CDR2 is SVGAGI. This CDR3 is built from 15 residues. The CDR3, as DNA: TGTGCCAGCAGTTACTCGATCAGCGGGAACACTGAAGCTTTCTTT. Amino acid sequence: CASSYSISGNTEAFF.

This chain's CDR3 is CASSSPRTSGTYNEQFF. CDR3 sequence (DNA): TGTGCCAGTAGTTCCCCCCGTACTAGCGGAACCTACAATGAGCAGTTCTTC. The chain couples TRBV19 to TRBJ2-1, with TRBD2 identical over 8 bases. The CDR3 loop spans 17 amino acids. Unmatched junction bases numbered 11, after V lost 5 bases and J lost 2 bases. Germline assignment: CDR1 LNHDA and CDR2 SQIVND (reference sequence).

This chain uses TRBV30 with TRBJ2-1, with 8 bases matching TRBD1. CDR1 is GTSNPN, CDR2 SVGIG, per germline (reference sequence). V lost 2 bases and J lost 3; bases outside the gene matches: 6. The CDR3 has 15 amino acids. The CDR3 DNA sequence: TGTGCCTGGAGTCCACGGGGACAGGTCTACAATGAGCAGTTCTTC. Its protein product is CAWSPRGQVYNEQFF.

The CDR3 loop is CASSAGQATDIYEQYF. For the CDR3, the DNA is TGTGCCAGCAGCGCCGGACAGGCCACAGACATTTACGAGCAGTACTTC. The J gene is TRBJ2-7, the V gene TRBV9, with 7 bases identical to TRBD1. This CDR3 spans 16 amino acids. Germline V lookup: CDR1 SGDLS, CDR2 YYNGEE. Losses at the gene ends were 3 bases for V and 4 bases for J; bases not matched to a gene: 13.